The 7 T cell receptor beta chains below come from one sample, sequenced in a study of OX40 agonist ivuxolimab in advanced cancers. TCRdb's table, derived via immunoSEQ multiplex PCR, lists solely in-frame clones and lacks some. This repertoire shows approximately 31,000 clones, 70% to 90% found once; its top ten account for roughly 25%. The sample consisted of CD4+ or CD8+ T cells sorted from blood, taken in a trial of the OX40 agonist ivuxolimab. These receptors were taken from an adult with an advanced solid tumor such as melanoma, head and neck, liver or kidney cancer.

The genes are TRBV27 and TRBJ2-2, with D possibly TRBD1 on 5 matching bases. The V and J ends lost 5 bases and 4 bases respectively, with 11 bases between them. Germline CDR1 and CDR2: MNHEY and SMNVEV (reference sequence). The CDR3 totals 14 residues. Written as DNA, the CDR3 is TGTGCCAGCAGTCTATACAGGAGCACCGGGGAGCTGTTTTTT. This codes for CASSLYRSTGELFF.

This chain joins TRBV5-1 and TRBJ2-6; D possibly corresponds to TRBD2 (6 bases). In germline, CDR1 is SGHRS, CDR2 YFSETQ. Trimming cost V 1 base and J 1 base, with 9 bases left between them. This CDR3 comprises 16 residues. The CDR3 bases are TGCGCCAGCAGCTTGAGGCGGGGTTCTGGGGCCAACGTCCTGACTTTC. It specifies CASSLRRGSGANVLTF.

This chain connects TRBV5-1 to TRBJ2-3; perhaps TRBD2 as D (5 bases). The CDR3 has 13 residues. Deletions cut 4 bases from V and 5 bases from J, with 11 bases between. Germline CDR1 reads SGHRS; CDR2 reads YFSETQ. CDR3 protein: CASSPVAGDTQYF. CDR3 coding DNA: TGCGCCAGCAGCCCGGTTGCGGGAGATACGCAGTATTTT.

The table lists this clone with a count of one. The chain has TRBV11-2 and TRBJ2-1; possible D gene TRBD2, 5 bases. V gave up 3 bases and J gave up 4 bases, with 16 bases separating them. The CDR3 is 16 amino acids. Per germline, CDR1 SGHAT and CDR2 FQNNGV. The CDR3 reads CASSFRPGVEYNEQFF. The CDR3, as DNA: TGTGCCAGCAGCTTCCGCCCCGGGGTTGAATACAATGAGCAGTTCTTC.

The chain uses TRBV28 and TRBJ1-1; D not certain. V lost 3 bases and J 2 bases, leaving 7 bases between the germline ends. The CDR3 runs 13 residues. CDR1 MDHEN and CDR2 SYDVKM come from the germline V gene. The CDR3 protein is CASSLPANTEAFF. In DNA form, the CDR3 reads TGTGCCAGCAGTTTGCCAGCCAACACTGAAGCTTTCTTT.

In DNA form, the CDR3 reads TGTGCCAGCAGCCCTGGACAGGGAATGATGAACACTGAAGCTTTCTTT. This codes for CASSPGQGMMNTEAFF. The chain combines TRBV11-2 with TRBJ1-1, with TRBD1 matching 8 bases. The CDR3 has 16 amino acids. The junction had 8 bases not matched to a gene; V was cut back by 5 bases and J by 0 bases. Germline-derived CDR1 and CDR2 are SGHAT and FQNNGV.

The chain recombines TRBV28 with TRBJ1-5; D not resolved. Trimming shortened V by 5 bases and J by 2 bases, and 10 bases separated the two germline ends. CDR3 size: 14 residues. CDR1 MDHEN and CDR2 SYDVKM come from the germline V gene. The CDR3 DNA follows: TGTGCCAGCAGTCAACACCTTGGCAATCAGCCCCAGCATTTT. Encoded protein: CASSQHLGNQPQHF.